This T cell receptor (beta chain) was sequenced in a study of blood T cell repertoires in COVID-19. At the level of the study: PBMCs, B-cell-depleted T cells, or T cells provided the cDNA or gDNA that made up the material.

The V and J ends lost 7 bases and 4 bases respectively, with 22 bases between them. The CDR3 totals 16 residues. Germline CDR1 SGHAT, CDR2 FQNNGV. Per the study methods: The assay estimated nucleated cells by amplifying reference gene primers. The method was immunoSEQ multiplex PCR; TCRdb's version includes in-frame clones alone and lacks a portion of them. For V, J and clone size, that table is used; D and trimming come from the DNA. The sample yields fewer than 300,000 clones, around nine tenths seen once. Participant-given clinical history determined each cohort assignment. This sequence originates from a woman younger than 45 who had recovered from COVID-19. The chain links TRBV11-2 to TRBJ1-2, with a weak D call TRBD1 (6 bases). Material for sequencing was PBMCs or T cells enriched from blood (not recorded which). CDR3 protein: CASTLSWGGLGYGYTF. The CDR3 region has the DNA TGTGCCAGCACCCTGAGTTGGGGGGGGCTGGGCTATGGCTACACCTTC.